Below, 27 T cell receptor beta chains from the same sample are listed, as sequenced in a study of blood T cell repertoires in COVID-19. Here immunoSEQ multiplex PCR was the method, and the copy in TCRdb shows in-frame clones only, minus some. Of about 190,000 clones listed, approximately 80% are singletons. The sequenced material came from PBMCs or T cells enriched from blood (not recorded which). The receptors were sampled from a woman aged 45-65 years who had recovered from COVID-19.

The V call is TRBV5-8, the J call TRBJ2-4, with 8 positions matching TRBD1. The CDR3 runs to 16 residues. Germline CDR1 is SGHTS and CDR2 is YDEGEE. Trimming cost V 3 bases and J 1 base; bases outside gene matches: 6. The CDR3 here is CASSWKYRGAKNIQYF. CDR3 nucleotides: TGTGCCAGCAGCTGGAAATACAGGGGGGCCAAAAACATTCAGTACTTC.

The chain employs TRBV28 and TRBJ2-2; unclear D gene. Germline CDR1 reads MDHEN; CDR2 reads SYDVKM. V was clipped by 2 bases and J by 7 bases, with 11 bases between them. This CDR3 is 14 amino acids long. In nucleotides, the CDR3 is TGTGCCAGCAGTTTAGTTAGCCGTGTCGGGGAGCTGTTTTTT. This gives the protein CASSLVSRVGELFF.

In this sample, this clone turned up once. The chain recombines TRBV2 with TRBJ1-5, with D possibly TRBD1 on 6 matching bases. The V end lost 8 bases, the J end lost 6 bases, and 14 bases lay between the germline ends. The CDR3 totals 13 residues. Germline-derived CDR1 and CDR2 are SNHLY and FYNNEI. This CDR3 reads CASLGGASQPQHF. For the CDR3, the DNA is TGTGCCAGCCTCGGGGGGGCAAGTCAGCCCCAGCATTTT.

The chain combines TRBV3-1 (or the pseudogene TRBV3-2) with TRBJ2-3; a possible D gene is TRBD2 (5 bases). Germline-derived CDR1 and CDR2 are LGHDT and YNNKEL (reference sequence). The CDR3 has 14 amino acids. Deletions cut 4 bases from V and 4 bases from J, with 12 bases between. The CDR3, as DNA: TGTGCCAGCAGCCCCCGGAGGATTGCAGATACGCAGTATTTT. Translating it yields CASSPRRIADTQYF.

CDR3 protein: CASRSLGGQALSSYEQYF. As DNA, the CDR3 is TGTGCCAGCAGAAGCTTGGGGGGGCAGGCCCTCAGCTCCTACGAGCAGTACTTC. J is TRBJ2-7 and V is TRBV27, with D possibly TRBD2 on 7 matching bases. V was shortened by 6 bases and J by 0 bases, with 24 bases between the two germline ends. CDR1 and CDR2 (germline): MNHEY, SMNVEV (reference sequence). The CDR3 is 18 residues long.

The CDR3 here is CASSLGTGNSETQYF. For the CDR3, the DNA is TGTGCCAGCTCACTTGGGACAGGGAATTCGGAGACCCAGTACTTC. This rearrangement joins TRBV18 to TRBJ2-5, with 9 bases matching TRBD1. J lost 5 bases, V lost 4 bases, and 8 bases had no gene match. This CDR3 has 15 amino acids. Germline V lookup: CDR1 KGHSH, CDR2 LQKENI. The full variable domain, completed using reference TRBV18 and TRBJ2-5, is NAGVMQNPRHLVRRRGQEARLRCSPMKGHSHVYWYRQLPEEGLKFMVYLQKENIIDESGMPKERFSAEFPKEGPSILRIQQVVRGDSAAYFCASSLGTGNSETQYFGPGTRLLVL.

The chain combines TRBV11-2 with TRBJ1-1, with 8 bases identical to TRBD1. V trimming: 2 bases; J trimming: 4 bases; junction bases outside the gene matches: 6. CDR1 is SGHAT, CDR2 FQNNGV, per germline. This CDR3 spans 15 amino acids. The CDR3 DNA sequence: TGTGCCAGCAGCTTAACAGGGGGACATAGCACTGAAGCTTTCTTT. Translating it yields CASSLTGGHSTEAFF.

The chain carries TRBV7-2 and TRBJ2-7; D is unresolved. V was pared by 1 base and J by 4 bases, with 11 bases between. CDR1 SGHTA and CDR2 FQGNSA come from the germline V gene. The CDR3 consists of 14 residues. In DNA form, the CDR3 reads TGTGCCAGCAGCTTAGGAGCGAAGATTTACGAGCAGTACTTC. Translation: CASSLGAKIYEQYF.

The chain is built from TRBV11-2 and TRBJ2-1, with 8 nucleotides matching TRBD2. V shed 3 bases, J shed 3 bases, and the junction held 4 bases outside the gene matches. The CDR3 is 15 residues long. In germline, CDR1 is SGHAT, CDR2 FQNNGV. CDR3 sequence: CASSFGGGLYNEQFF. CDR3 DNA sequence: TGTGCCAGCAGCTTCGGGGGGGGCCTCTACAATGAGCAGTTCTTC.

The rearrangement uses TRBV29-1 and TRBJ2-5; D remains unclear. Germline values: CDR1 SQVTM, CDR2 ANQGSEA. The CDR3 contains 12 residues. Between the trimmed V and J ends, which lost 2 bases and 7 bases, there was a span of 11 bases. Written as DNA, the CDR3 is TGCAGCGTTGAATGGCTCCGAGGGACCCAGTACTTC. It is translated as CSVEWLRGTQYF. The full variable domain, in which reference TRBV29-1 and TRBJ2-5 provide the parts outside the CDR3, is SAVISQKPSRDICQRGTSLTIQCQVDSQVTMMFWYRQQPGQSLTLIATANQGSEATYESGFVIDKFPISRPNLTFSTLTVSNMSPEDSSIYLCSVEWLRGTQYFGPGTRLLVL.

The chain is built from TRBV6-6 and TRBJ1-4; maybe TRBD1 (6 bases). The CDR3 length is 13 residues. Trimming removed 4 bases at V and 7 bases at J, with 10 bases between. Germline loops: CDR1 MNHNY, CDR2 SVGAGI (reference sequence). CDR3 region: CASSSQGREKLFF. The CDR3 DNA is TGTGCCAGCAGTTCACAGGGCCGTGAAAAACTGTTTTTT.

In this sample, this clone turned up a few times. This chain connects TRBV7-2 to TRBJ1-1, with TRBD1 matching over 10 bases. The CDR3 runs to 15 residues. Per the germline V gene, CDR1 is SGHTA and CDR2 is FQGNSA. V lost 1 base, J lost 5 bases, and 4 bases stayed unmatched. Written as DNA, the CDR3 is TGTGCCAGCAGCTTAGAAGGGACAGGGGTGACTGAAGCTTTCTTT. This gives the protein CASSLEGTGVTEAFF. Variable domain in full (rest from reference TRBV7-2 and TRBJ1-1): GAGVSQSPSNKVTEKGKDVELRCDPISGHTALYWYRQSLGQGLEFLIYFQGNSAPDKSGLPSDRFSAERTGGSVSTLTIQRTQQEDSAVYLCASSLEGTGVTEAFFGQGTRLTVV.

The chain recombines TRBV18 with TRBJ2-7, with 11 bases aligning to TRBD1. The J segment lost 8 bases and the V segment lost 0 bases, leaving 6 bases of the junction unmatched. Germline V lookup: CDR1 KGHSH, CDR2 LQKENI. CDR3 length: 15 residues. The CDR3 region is CASSPPGVDRGQQYF. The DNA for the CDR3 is TGTGCCAGCTCACCACCTGGAGTGGACAGGGGGCAGCAGTACTTC.

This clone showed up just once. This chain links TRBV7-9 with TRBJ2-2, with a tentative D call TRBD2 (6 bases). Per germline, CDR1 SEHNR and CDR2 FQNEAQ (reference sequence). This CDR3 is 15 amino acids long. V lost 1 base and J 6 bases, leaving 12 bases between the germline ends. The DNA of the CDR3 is TGTGCCAGCAGCTTAGTTGGGGGGACCGCCGGGGAGCTGTTTTTT. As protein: CASSLVGGTAGELFF.

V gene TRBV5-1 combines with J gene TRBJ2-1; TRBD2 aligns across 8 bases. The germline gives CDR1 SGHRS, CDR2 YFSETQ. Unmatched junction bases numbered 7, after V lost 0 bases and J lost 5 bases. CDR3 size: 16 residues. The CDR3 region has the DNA TGCGCCAGCAGCTTGGCAACTAGCGGAAAGGACAATGAGCAGTTCTTC. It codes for CASSLATSGKDNEQFF.

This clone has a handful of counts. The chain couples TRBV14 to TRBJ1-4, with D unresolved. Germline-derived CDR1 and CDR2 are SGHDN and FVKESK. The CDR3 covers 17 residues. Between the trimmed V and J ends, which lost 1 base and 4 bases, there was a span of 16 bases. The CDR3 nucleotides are TGTGCCAGCAGCCAAGGAGGGCCGGCCCTCCTTAATGAAAAACTGTTTTTT. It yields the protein CASSQGGPALLNEKLFF.

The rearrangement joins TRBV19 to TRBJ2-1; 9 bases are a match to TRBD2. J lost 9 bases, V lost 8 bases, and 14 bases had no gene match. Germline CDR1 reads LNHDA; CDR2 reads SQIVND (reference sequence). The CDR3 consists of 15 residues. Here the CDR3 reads CASGNGGLAGTEQFF. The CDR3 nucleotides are TGTGCCAGTGGTAATGGGGGTCTAGCGGGAACTGAGCAGTTCTTC.

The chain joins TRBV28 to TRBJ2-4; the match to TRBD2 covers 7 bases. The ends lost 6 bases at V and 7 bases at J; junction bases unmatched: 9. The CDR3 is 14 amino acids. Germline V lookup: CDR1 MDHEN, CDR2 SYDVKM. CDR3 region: CASSPWGRENIQYF. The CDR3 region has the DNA TGTGCCAGCAGCCCGTGGGGGAGGGAGAACATTCAGTACTTC.

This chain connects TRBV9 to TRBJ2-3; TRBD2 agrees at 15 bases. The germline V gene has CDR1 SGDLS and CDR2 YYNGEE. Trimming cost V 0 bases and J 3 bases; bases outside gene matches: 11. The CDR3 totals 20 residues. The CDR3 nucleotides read TGTGCCAGCAGCGTAGAGCCGCGGACTAGCGGGAGGGGGGAGACAGATACGCAGTATTTT. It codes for CASSVEPRTSGRGETDTQYF.

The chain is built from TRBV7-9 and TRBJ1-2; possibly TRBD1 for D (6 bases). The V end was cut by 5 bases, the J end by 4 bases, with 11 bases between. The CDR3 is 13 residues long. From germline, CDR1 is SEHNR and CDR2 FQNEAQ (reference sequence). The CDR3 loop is CASSEQGFYGYTF. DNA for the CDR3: TGTGCCAGCAGCGAACAGGGCTTCTATGGCTACACCTTC.

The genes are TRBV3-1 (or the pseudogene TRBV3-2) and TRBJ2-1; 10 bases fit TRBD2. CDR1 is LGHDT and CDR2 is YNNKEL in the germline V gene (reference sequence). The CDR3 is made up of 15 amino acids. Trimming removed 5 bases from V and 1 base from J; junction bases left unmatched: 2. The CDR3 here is CASSETSGSYNEQFF. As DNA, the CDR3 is TGTGCCAGCAGCGAGACTAGCGGGTCCTACAATGAGCAGTTCTTC.

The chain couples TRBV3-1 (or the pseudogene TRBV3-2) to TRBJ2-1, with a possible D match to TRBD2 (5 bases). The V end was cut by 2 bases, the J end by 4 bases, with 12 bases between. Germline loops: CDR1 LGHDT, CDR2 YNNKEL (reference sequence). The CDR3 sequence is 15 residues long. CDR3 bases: TGTGCCAGCAGCCAACTCAGCGGAGTTTACAATGAGCAGTTCTTC. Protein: CASSQLSGVYNEQFF.

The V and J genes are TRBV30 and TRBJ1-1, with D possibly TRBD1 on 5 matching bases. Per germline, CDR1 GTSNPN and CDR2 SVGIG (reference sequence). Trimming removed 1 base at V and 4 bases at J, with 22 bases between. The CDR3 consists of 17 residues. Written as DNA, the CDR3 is TGTGCCTGGAGTGGTCTGGCGGGGAGGGGATCAGGCACTGAAGCTTTCTTT. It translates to CAWSGLAGRGSGTEAFF.

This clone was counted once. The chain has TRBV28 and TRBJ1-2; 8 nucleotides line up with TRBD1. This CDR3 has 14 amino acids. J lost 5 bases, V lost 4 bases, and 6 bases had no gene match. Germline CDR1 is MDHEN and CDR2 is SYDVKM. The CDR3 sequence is CASSSPGGIYGYTF. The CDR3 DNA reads TGTGCCAGCAGTTCCCCAGGGGGCATTTATGGCTACACCTTC.

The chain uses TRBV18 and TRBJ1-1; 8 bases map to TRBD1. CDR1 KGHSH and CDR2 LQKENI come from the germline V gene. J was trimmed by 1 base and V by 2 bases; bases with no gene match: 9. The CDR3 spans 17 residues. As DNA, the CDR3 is TGTGCCAGCTCACCAACACCCGGACAGGGAGAGAACACTGAAGCTTTCTTT. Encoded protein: CASSPTPGQGENTEAFF.

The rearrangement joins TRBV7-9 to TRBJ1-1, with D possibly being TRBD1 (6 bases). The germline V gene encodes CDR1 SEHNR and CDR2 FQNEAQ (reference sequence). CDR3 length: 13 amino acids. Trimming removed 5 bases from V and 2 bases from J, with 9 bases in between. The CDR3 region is CASSPTGNTEAFF. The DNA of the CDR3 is TGTGCCAGCAGCCCGACAGGAAACACTGAAGCTTTCTTT.

In DNA, the CDR3 is TGTGCCAGCTCTAACACCGGGACAGGGCGGGAAAAACTGTTTTTT. Translating it yields CASSNTGTGREKLFF. The chain recombines TRBV18 with TRBJ1-4; 9 bases map to TRBD1. There are 15 residues in the CDR3. Germline CDR1 is KGHSH and CDR2 is LQKENI. V gave up 6 bases and J gave up 8 bases; unmatched junction bases: 10.